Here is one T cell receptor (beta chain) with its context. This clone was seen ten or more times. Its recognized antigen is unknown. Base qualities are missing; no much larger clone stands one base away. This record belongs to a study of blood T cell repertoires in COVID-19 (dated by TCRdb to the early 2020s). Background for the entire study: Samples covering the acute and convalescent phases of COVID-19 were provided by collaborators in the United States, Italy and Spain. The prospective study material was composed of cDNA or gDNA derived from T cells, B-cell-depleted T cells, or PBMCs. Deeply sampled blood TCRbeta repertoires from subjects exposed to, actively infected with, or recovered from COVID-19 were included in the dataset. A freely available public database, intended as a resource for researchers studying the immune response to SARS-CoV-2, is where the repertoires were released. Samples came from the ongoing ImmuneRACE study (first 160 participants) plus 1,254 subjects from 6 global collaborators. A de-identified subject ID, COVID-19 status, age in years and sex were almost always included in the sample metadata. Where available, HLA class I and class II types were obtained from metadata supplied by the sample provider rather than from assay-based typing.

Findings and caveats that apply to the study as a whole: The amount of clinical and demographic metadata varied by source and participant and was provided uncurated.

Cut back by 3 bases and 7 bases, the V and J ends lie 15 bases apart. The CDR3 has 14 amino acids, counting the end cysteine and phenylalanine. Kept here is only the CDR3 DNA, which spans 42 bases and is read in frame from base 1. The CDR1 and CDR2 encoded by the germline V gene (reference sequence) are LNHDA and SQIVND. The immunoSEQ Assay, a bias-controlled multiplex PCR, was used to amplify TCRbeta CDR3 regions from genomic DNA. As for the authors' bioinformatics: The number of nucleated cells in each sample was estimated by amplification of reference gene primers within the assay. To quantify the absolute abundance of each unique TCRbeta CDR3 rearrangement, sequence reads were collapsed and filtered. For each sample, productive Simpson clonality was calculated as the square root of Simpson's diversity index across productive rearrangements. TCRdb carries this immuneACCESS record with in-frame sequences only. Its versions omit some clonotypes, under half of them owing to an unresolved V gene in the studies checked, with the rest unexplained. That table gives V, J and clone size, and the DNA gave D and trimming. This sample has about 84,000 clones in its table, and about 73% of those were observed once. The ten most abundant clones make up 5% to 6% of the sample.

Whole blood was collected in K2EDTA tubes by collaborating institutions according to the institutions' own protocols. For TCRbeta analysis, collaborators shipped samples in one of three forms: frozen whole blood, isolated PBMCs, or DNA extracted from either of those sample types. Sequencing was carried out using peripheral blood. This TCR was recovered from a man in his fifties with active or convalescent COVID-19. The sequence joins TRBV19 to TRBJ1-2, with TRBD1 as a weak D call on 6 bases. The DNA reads TGTGCCAGTAGTATCGGAGGGGGGGCTAGTGGCTACACCTTC. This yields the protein CASSIGGGASGYTF.